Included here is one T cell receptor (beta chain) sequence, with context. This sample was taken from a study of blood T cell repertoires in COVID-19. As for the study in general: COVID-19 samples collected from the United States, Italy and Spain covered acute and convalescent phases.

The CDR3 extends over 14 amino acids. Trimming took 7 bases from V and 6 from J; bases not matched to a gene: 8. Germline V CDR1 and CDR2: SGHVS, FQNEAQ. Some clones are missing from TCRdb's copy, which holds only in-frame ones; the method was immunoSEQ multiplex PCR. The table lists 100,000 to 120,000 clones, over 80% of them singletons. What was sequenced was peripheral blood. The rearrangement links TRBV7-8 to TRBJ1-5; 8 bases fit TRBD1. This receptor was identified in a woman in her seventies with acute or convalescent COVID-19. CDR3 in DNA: TGTGCCAGCACTCAACAGGGGGGAGTTCAGCCCCAGCATTTT. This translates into CASTQQGGVQPQHF.